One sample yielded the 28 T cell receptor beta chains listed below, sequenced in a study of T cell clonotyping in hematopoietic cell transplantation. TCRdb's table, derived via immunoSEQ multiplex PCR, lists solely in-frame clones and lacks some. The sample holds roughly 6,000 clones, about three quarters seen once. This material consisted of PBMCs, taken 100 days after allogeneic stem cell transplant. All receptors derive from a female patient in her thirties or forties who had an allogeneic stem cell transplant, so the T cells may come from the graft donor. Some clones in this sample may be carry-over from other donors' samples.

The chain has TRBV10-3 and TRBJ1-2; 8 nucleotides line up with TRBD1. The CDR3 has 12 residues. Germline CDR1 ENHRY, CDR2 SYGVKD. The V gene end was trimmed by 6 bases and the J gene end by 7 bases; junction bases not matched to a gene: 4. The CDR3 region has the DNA TGTGCCATCAGCCGGGACAGGTCTGGCTACACCTTC. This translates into CAISRDRSGYTF.

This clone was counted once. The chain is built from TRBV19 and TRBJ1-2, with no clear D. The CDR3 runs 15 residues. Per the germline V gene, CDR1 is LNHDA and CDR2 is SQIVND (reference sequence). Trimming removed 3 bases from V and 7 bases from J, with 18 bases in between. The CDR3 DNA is TGTGCCAGTAGTATTACATTGGCCCCCCTGGGTGGCTACACCTTC. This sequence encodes CASSITLAPLGGYTF.

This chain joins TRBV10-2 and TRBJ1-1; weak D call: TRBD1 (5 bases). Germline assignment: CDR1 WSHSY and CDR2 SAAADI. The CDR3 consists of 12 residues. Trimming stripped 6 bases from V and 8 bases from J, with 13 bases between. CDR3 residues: CASSPGWGEAFF. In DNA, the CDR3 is TGCGCCAGCAGCCCGGGGTGGGGCGAAGCTTTCTTT.

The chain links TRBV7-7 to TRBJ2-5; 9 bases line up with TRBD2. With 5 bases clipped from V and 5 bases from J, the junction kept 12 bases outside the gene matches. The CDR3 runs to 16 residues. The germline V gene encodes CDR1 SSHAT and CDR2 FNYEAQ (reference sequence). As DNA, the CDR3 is TGTGCCAGCAGCCCGACCCCGACTAGCGGCGTGGAGACCCAGTACTTC. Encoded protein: CASSPTPTSGVETQYF.

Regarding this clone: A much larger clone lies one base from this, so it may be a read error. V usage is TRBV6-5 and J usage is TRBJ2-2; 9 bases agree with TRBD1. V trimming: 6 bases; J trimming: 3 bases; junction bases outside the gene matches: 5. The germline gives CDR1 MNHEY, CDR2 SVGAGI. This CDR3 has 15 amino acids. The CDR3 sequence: CASSFRDRDTGELFF. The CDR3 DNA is TGTGCCAGCAGCTTCCGGGACAGGGACACCGGGGAGCTGTTTTTT.

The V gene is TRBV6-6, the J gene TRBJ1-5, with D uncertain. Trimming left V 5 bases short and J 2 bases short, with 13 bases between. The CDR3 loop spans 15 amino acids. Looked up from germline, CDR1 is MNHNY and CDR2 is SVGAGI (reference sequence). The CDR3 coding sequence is TGTGCCAGCAGTAGCCGGGGATCGGGCAATCAGCCCCAGCATTTT. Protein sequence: CASSSRGSGNQPQHF.

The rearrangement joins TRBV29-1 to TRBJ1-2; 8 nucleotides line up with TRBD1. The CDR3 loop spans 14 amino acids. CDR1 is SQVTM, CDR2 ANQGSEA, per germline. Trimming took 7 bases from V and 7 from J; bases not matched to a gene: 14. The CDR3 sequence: CSAVKETGAGGYTF. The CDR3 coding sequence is TGCAGCGCGGTAAAAGAGACAGGGGCGGGTGGCTACACCTTC.

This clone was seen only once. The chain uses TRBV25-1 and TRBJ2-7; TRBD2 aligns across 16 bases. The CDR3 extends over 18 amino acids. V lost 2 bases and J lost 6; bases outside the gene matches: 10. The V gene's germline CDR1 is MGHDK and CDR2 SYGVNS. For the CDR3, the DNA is TGTGCCAGCAGTGAAGGGACTAGCGGGGGGGCATTCCGTAGCGAGCAGTACTTC. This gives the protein CASSEGTSGGAFRSEQYF.

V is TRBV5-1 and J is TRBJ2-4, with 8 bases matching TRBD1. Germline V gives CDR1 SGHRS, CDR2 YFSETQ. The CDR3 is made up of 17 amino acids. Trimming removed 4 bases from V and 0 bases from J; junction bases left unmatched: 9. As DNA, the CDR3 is TGCGCCAGCAGCCGGGGGACAGGTGCCATAGCCAAAAACATTCAGTACTTC. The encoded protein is CASSRGTGAIAKNIQYF.

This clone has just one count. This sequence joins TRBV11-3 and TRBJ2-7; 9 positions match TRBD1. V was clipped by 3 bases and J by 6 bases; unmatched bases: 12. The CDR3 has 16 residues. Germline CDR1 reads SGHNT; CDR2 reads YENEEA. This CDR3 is CASSFPGQGSFGEQYF. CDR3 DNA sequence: TGTGCCAGCAGCTTCCCCGGACAGGGGAGCTTTGGCGAGCAGTACTTC.

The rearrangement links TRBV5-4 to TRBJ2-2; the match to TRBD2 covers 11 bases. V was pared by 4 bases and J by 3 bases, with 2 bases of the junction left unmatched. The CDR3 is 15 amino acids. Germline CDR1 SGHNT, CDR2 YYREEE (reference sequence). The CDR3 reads CASSTGLADTGELFF. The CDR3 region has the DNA TGTGCCAGCAGCACGGGACTAGCGGACACCGGGGAGCTGTTTTTT.

The CDR3, as DNA: TGTGCCAGCAGTGCCCGGCGGGGCCACCCCGGGGACGAGCAGTACTTC. Its translation: CASSARRGHPGDEQYF. The rearrangement joins TRBV6-1 to TRBJ2-7; D perhaps matches TRBD2 (6 bases). V lost 4 bases, J lost 5 bases, and 21 bases lay in between. The V gene's germline CDR1 is MNHNS and CDR2 SASEGT. The CDR3 covers 16 residues.

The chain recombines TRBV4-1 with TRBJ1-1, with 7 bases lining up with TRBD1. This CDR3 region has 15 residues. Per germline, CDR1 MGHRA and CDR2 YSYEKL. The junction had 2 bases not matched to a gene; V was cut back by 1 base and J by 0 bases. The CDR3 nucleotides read TGCGCCAGCAGCCAAGGGCAGGGGGTGAACACTGAAGCTTTCTTT. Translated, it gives CASSQGQGVNTEAFF.

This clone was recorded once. The CDR3: CASSSSGDYGYTF. For the CDR3, the DNA is TGCGCCAGCAGCTCCTCTGGGGACTATGGCTACACCTTC. The V call is TRBV5-1, the J call TRBJ1-2; D ambiguous. The CDR3 runs 13 residues. CDR1 is SGHRS, CDR2 YFSETQ, per germline. Between the trimmed V and J ends, which lost 3 bases and 3 bases, there was a span of 9 bases.

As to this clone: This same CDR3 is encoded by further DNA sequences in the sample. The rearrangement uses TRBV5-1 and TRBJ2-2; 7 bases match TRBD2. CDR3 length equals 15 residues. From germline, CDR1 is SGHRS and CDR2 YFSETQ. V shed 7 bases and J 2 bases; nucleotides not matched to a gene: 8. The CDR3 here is CASRLSGGNTGELFF. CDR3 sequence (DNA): TGCGCCAGCCGTCTATCGGGGGGAAACACCGGGGAGCTGTTTTTT.

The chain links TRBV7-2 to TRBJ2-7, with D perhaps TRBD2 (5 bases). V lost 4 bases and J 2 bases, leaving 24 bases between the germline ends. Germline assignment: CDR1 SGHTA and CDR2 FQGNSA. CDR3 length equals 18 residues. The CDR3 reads CASSSKGPGLSTTYEQYF. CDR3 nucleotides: TGTGCCAGCAGCTCCAAAGGGCCGGGATTATCCACAACCTACGAGCAGTACTTC. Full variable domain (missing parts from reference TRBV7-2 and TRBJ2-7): GAGVSQSPSNKVTEKGKDVELRCDPISGHTALYWYRQSLGQGLEFLIYFQGNSAPDKSGLPSDRFSAERTGGSVSTLTIQRTQQEDSAVYLCASSSKGPGLSTTYEQYFGPGTRLTVT.

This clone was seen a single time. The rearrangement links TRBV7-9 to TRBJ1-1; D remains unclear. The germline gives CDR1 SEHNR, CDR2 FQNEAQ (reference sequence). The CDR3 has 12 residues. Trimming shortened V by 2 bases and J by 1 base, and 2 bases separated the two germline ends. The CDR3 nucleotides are TGTGCCAGCAGCTTACAGAACACTGAAGCTTTCTTT. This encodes CASSLQNTEAFF.

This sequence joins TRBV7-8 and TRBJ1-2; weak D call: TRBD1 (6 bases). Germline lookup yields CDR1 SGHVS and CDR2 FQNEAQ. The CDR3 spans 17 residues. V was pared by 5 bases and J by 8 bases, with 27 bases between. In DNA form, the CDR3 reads TGTGCCAGCAGCCCACACCCTCCCGGGACACCTAAAGGGGGCTACACCTTC. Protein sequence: CASSPHPPGTPKGGYTF.

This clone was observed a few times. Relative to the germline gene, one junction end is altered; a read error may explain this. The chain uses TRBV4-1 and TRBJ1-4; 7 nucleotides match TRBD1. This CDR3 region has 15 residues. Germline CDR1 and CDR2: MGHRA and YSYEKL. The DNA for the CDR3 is TGCGCCAGCAGTCAAGGCGGGACAGTCGTAGAAAAACTGTTTTTT. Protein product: CASSQGGTVVEKLFF.

The CDR3 reads CAIRNDRGNTEAFF. The CDR3, as DNA: TGTGCCATCAGGAACGACAGGGGAAACACTGAAGCTTTCTTT. This chain connects TRBV10-3 to TRBJ1-1, with TRBD1 matching over 8 bases. This CDR3 region has 14 residues. The junction had 5 bases not matched to a gene; V was cut back by 6 bases and J by 2 bases. The V gene's germline CDR1 is ENHRY and CDR2 SYGVKD.

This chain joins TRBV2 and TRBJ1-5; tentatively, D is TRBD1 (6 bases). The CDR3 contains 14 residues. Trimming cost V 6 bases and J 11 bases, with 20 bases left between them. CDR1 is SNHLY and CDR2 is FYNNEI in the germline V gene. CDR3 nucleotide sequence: TGTGCCAGCAGAGATAACAGGGACGCGGGATCCCAGCATTTT. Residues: CASRDNRDAGSQHF.

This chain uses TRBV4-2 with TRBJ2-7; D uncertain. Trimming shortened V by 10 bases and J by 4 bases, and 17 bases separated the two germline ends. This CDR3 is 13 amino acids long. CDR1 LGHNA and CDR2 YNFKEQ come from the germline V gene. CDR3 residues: CATRRPPIYEQYF. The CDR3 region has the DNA TGTGCCACCCGGCGGCCACCGATATACGAGCAGTACTTC.

The chain's CDR3 is CASTLGGETQYF. As DNA, the CDR3 is TGTGCCAGCACCTTGGGTGGAGAGACCCAGTACTTC. This chain links TRBV6-6 with TRBJ2-5; no reliable D call. The CDR3 runs to 12 residues. From germline, CDR1 is MNHNY and CDR2 SVGAGI (reference sequence). The V gene lost 7 bases and the J gene lost 4 bases, with 10 bases spanning the gap.

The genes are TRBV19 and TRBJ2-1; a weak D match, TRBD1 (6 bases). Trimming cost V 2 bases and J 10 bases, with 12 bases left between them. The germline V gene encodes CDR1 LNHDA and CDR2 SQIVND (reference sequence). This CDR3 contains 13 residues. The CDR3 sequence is CASSISPGTEQFF. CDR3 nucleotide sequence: TGTGCCAGTAGTATAAGCCCGGGGACAGAGCAGTTCTTC.

The CDR3: CASSFVSGSRSTEAFF. The CDR3, as DNA: TGTGCCAGCAGCTTTGTGTCAGGGTCTAGGAGCACTGAAGCTTTCTTT. The chain carries TRBV5-6 and TRBJ1-1; D is possibly TRBD1 (5 bases). CDR3 size: 16 residues. Germline CDR1 reads SGHDT; CDR2 reads YYEEEE. Trimming removed 2 bases at V and 4 bases at J, with 18 bases between. Full variable domain (remainder filled in from reference TRBV5-6 and TRBJ1-1): DAGVTQSPTHLIKTRGQQVTLRCSPKSGHDTVSWYQQALGQGPQFIFQYYEEEERQRGNFPDRFSGHQFPNYSSELNVNALLLGDSALYLCASSFVSGSRSTEAFFGQGTRLTVV.

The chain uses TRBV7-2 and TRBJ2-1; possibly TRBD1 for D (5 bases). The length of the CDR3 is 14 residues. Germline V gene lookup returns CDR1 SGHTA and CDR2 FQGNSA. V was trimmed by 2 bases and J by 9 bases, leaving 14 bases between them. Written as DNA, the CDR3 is TGTGCCAGCAGCTTATTTTCCCTTACAGGTGAGCAGTTCTTC. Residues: CASSLFSLTGEQFF.

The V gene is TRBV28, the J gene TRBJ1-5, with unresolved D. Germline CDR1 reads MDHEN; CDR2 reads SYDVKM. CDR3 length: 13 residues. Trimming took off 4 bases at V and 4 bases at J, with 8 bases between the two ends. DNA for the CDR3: TGTGCCAGCAGTTCGATGTGGAATCAGCCCCAGCATTTT. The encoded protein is CASSSMWNQPQHF.

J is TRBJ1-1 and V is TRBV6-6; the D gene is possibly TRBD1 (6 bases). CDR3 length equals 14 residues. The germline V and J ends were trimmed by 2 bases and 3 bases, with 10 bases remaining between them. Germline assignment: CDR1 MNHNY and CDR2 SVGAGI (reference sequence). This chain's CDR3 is CASSYRGVDTEAFF. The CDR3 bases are TGTGCCAGCAGTTACAGGGGGGTGGACACTGAAGCTTTCTTT.